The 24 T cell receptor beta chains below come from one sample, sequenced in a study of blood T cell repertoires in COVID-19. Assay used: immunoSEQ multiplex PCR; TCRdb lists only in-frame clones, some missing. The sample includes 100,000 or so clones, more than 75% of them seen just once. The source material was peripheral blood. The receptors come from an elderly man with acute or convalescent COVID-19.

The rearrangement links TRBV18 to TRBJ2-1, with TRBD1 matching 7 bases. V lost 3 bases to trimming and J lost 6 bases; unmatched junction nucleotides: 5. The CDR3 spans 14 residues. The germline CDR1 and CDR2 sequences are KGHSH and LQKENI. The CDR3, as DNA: TGTGCCAGCTCACCGAGGGGGCAGGTCAATGAGCAGTTCTTC. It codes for CASSPRGQVNEQFF.

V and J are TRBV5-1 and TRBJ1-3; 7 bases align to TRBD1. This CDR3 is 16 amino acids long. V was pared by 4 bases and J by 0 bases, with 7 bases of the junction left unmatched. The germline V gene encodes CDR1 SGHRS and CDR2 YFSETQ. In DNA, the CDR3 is TGCGCCAGCAGCATCCTGGGACAGAGCTCTGGAAACACCATATATTTT. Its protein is CASSILGQSSGNTIYF.

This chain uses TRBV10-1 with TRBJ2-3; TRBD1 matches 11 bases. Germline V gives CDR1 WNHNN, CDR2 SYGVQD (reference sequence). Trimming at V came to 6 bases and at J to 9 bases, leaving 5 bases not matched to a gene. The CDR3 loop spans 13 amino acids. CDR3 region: CASRGQGEGTQYF. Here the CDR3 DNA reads TGCGCCAGCAGGGGACAGGGGGAAGGCACGCAGTATTTT.

CDR3 bases: TGTGCCAGCACCATGACAGGGGGCACGGGTCAGCCCCAGCATTTT. Translation: CASTMTGGTGQPQHF. The chain joins TRBV2 to TRBJ1-5, with 10 bases aligning to TRBD1. V lost 7 bases to trimming and J lost 6 bases; unmatched junction nucleotides: 9. Germline CDR1 and CDR2: SNHLY and FYNNEI. The CDR3 loop spans 15 amino acids.

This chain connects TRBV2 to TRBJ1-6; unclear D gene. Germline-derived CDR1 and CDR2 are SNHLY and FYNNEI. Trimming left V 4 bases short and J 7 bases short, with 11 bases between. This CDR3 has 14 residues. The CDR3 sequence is CASSAYSSNSPLHF. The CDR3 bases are TGTGCCAGCAGTGCTTATTCTAGCAATTCACCCCTCCACTTT. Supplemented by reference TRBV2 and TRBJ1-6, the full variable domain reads EPEVTQTPSHQVTQMGQEVILRCVPISNHLYFYWYRQILGQKVEFLVSFYNNEISEKSEIFDDQFSVERPDGSNFTLKIRSTKLEDSAMYFCASSAYSSNSPLHFGNGTRLTVT.

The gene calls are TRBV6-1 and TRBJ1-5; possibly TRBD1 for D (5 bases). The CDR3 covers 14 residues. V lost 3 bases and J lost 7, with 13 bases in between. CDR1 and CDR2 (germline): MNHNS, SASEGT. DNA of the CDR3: TGTGCCAGCAGTGATCGGTGGGAGGGGCAGCCCCAGCATTTT. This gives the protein CASSDRWEGQPQHF.

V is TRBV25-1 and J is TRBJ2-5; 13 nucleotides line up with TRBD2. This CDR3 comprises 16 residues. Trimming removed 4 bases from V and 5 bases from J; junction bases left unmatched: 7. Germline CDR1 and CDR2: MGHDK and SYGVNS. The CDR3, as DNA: TGTGCCAGCAGTGCTGTACGACTAGCGGGAGGTGAGACCCAGTACTTC. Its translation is CASSAVRLAGGETQYF.

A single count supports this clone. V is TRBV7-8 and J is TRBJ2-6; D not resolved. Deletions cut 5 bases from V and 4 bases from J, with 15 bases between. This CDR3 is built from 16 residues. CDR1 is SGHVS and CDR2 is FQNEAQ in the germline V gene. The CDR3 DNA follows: TGTGCCAGCAGCCCCGGGTCAGTTCCCGGGGCCAACGTCCTGACTTTC. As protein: CASSPGSVPGANVLTF.

The CDR3 protein is CASQGQGDEQYF. In DNA, the CDR3 is TGTGCCAGCCAAGGACAGGGCGACGAGCAGTACTTC. V gene TRBV6-5 combines with J gene TRBJ2-7, with 8 positions matching TRBD1. The CDR3 runs to 12 residues. V shed 8 bases, J shed 5 bases, and the junction held 5 bases outside the gene matches. Germline values: CDR1 MNHEY, CDR2 SVGAGI.

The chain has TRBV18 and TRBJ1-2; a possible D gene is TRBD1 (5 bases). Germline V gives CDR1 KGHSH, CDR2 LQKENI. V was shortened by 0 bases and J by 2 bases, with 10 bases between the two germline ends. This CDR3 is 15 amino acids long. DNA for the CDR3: TGTGCCAGCTCACCACCGGTAAGGGGAAACTATGGCTACACCTTC. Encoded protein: CASSPPVRGNYGYTF. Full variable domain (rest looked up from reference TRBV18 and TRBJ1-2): NAGVMQNPRHLVRRRGQEARLRCSPMKGHSHVYWYRQLPEEGLKFMVYLQKENIIDESGMPKERFSAEFPKEGPSILRIQQVVRGDSAAYFCASSPPVRGNYGYTFGSGTRLTVV.

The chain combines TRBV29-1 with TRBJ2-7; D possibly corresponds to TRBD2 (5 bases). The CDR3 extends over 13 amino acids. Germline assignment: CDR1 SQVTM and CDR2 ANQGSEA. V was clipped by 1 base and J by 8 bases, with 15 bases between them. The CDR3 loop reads CSVEVVTSGKQYF. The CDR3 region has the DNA TGCAGCGTTGAAGTTGTGACATCCGGGAAGCAGTACTTC.

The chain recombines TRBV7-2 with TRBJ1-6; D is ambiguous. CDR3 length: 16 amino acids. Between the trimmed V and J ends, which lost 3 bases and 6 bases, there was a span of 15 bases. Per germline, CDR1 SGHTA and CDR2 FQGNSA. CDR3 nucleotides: TGTGCCAGCAGCTTGATTCCAGATAGCGGTAATTCACCCCTCCACTTT. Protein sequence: CASSLIPDSGNSPLHF.

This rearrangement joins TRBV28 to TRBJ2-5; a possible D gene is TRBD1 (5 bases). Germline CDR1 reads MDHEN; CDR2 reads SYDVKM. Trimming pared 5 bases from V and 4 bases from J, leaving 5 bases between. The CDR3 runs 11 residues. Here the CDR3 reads CASSQGETQYF. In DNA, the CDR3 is TGTGCCAGCAGTCAGGGAGAGACCCAGTACTTC.

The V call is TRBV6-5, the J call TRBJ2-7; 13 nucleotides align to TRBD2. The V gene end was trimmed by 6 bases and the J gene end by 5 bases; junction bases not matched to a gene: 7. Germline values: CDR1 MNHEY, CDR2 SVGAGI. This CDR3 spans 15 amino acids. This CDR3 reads CASRREGTSGNEQYF. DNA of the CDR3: TGTGCCAGCAGGCGGGAGGGGACTAGCGGGAACGAGCAGTACTTC.

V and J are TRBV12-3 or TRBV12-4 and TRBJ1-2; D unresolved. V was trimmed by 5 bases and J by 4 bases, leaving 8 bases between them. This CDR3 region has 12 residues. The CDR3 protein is CASSQLGYGYTF. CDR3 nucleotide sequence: TGTGCCAGCAGTCAACTTGGCTATGGCTACACCTTC.

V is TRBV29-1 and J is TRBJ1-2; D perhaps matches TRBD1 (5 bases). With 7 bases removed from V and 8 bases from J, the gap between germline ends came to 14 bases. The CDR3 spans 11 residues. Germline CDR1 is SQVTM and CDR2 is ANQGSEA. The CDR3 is CSGTGTSGYTF. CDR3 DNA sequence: TGCAGCGGTACAGGAACCTCGGGCTACACCTTC.

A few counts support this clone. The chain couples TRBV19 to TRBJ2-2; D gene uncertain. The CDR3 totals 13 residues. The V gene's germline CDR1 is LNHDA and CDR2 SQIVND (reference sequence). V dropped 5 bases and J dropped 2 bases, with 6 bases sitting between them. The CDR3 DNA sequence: TGTGCCAGTAGTCGGTCCAACACCGGGGAGCTGTTTTTT. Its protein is CASSRSNTGELFF. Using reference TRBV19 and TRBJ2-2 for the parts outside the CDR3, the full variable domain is DGGITQSPKYLFRKEGQNVTLSCEQNLNHDAMYWYRQDPGQGLRLIYYSQIVNDFQKGDIAEGYSVSREKKESFPLTVTSAQKNPTAFYLCASSRSNTGELFFGEGSRLTVL.

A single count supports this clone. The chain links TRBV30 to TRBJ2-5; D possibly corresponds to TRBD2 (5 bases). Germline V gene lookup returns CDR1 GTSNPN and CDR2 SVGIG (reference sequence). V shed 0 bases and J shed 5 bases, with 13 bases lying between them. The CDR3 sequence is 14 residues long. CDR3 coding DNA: TGTGCCTGGAGTGTAATCGGGGTTTGGGAGACCCAGTACTTC. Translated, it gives CAWSVIGVWETQYF.

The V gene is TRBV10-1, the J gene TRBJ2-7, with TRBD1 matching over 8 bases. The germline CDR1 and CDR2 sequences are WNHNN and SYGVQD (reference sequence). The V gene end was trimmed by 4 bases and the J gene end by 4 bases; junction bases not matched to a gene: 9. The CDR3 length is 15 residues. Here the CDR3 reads CASSAGQGARYEQYF. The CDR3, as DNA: TGCGCCAGCAGTGCGGGGCAGGGGGCGAGATACGAGCAGTACTTC.

This CDR3 reads CASRQGMSTEAFF. CDR3 DNA: TGTGCCAGCAGACAGGGGATGAGCACTGAAGCTTTCTTT. The V call is TRBV12-3 or TRBV12-4, the J call TRBJ1-1, with TRBD1 identical over 7 bases. The V and J ends lost 6 bases and 4 bases, in that order; junction bases with no gene match: 5. The CDR3 length is 13 residues.

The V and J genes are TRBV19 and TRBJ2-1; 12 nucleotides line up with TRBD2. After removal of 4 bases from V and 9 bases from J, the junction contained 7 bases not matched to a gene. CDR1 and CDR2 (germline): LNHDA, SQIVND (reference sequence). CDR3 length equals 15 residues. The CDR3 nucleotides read TGTGCCAGTAGTACCCTAGCGGGGGGGCAGAGTGAGCAGTTCTTC. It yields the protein CASSTLAGGQSEQFF. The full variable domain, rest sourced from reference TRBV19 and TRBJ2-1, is DGGITQSPKYLFRKEGQNVTLSCEQNLNHDAMYWYRQDPGQGLRLIYYSQIVNDFQKGDIAEGYSVSREKKESFPLTVTSAQKNPTAFYLCASSTLAGGQSEQFFGPGTRLTVL.

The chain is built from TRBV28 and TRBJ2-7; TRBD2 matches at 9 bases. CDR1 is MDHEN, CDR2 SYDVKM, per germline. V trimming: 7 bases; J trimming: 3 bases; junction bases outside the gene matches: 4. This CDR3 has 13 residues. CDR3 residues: CASKETSGYEQYF. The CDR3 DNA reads TGTGCCAGCAAAGAGACTAGCGGCTACGAGCAGTACTTC.

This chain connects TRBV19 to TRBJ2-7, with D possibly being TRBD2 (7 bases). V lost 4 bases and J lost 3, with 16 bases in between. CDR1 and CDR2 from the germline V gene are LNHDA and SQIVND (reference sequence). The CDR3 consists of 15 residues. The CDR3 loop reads CASSRAGAPNYEQYF. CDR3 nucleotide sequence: TGTGCCAGTAGTAGGGCGGGGGCCCCCAACTACGAGCAGTACTTC.

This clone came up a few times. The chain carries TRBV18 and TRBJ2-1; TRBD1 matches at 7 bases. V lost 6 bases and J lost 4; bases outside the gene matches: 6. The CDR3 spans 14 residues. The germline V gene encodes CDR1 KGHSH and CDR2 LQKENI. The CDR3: CASSWTGNYNEQFF. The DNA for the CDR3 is TGTGCCAGCTCCTGGACAGGAAATTACAATGAGCAGTTCTTC.